One and the same sample provided the 23 T cell receptor beta chains below, sequenced in a study of T cell changes during pregnancy in multiple sclerosis. Clones were read by immunoSEQ multiplex PCR, and TCRdb kept only the in-frame ones, dropping some. This sample has 100,000 to 110,000 clones, with about 90% found just once. The sequencing here drew on peripheral blood, taken after pregnancy. All receptors derive from a female donor with multiple sclerosis, enrolled in a pregnancy study.

This clone appeared once. The J gene is TRBJ2-3, the V gene TRBV14; D may be TRBD1 (5 bases). The V gene's germline CDR1 is SGHDN and CDR2 FVKESK. V was trimmed by 4 bases and J by 2 bases, leaving 13 bases between them. The CDR3 sequence is 15 residues long. The CDR3 region is CASSPYVGVTDTQYF. DNA of the CDR3: TGTGCCAGCAGCCCTTACGTAGGGGTCACAGATACGCAGTATTTT.

The chain couples TRBV5-1 to TRBJ1-3; D is unclear. The CDR3 covers 14 residues. Looked up from germline, CDR1 is SGHRS and CDR2 is YFSETQ. V lost 4 bases and J 0 bases, leaving 8 bases between the germline ends. CDR3: CASSLSDSGNTIYF. As DNA, the CDR3 is TGCGCCAGCAGCCTTAGCGACTCTGGAAACACCATATATTTT.

This clone was observed a single time. The rearrangement joins TRBV6-6 to TRBJ2-7; maybe TRBD2 (5 bases). CDR1 and CDR2 (germline): MNHNY, SVGAGI (reference sequence). The germline V and J ends were trimmed by 2 bases and 2 bases, with 16 bases remaining between them. The CDR3 sequence is 16 residues long. The CDR3 protein is CASSYDTAAYPYEQYF. The CDR3, as DNA: TGTGCCAGCAGTTACGATACAGCGGCATACCCCTACGAGCAGTACTTC.

This chain links TRBV5-1 with TRBJ1-1, with TRBD1 as a possible D gene (5 bases). The CDR3 consists of 14 residues. CDR1 SGHRS and CDR2 YFSETQ come from the germline V gene. Trimming left V 7 bases short and J 3 bases short, with 16 bases between. CDR3 residues: CASHADRGDTEAFF. In DNA form, the CDR3 reads TGCGCCAGCCACGCGGATAGGGGTGACACTGAAGCTTTCTTT.

The V call is TRBV5-5, the J call TRBJ1-5, with 7 bases aligning to TRBD1. CDR1 and CDR2 (germline): SGHKS, YYEKEE (reference sequence). The CDR3 has 15 residues. For the CDR3, the DNA is TGTGCTAGCCAGGACAGGTCGGGTAAAAATCAGCCCCAGCATTTT. It codes for CASQDRSGKNQPQHF. The complete variable domain, with remaining parts taken from reference TRBV5-5 and TRBJ1-5, reads DAGVTQSPTHLIKTRGQQVTLRCSPISGHKSVSWYQQVLGQGPQFIFQYYEKEERGRGNFPDRFSARQFPNYSSELNVNALLLGDSALYLCASQDRSGKNQPQHFGDGTRLSIL.

The genes are TRBV6-5 and TRBJ1-5, with D unclear. The length of the CDR3 is 15 residues. Germline CDR1 reads MNHEY; CDR2 reads SVGAGI. V lost 6 bases to trimming and J lost 1 base, with 13 bases between them. CDR3: CASRRETSSNQPQHF. CDR3 nucleotides: TGTGCCAGCAGAAGAGAAACTTCAAGCAATCAGCCCCAGCATTTT.

The V and J genes are TRBV30 and TRBJ1-1; 7 bases are a match to TRBD1. CDR3 length equals 15 residues. V lost 1 base, J lost 5 bases, and 10 bases stayed unmatched. The V gene's germline CDR1 is GTSNPN and CDR2 SVGIG (reference sequence). The CDR3 DNA follows: TGTGCCTGGAGTGACCCGAGGACAGGACTTACTGAAGCTTTCTTT. Protein product: CAWSDPRTGLTEAFF.

The V and J genes are TRBV19 and TRBJ1-3, with D hard to call. The CDR3 has 14 residues. V was shortened by 3 bases and J by 6 bases, with 12 bases between the two germline ends. Germline V lookup: CDR1 LNHDA, CDR2 SQIVND (reference sequence). For the CDR3, the DNA is TGTGCCAGTAGTATGGCCCGGGTTGCAAACACCATATATTTT. As protein: CASSMARVANTIYF.

The sample holds one count of this clone. The V call is TRBV5-4, the J call TRBJ1-2, with D unresolved. Germline CDR1 reads SGHNT; CDR2 reads YYREEE (reference sequence). There are 13 residues in the CDR3. V lost 4 bases and J 5 bases, leaving 12 bases between the germline ends. The CDR3, as DNA: TGTGCCAGCAGCCGAGAGAAGTTTTATGGCTACACCTTC. This translates into CASSREKFYGYTF.

The chain links TRBV11-3 to TRBJ2-7; D unresolved. V lost 2 bases and J lost 7, with 6 bases in between. The CDR3 sequence is 11 residues long. Germline values: CDR1 SGHNT, CDR2 YENEEA. The DNA of the CDR3 is TGTGCCAGCAGCTTAAATATTGAGCAGTACTTC. It is translated as CASSLNIEQYF.

The chain is built from TRBV6-1 and TRBJ2-5; 7 bases align to TRBD2. V was clipped by 4 bases and J by 5 bases; unmatched bases: 7. The germline CDR1 and CDR2 sequences are MNHNS and SASEGT. The CDR3 loop spans 14 amino acids. The CDR3 here is CASSGGGSGETQYF. Written as DNA, the CDR3 is TGTGCCAGCAGTGGTGGCGGGAGCGGTGAGACCCAGTACTTC.

The chain combines TRBV6-1 with TRBJ1-2; a possible D gene is TRBD1 (5 bases). Trimming shortened V by 1 base and J by 7 bases, and 13 bases separated the two germline ends. The CDR3 length is 14 residues. Germline V gene lookup returns CDR1 MNHNS and CDR2 SASEGT. CDR3 protein: CASSEGGVRGGYTF. The CDR3 nucleotides read TGTGCCAGCAGTGAAGGGGGGGTTCGTGGTGGCTACACCTTC.

The V and J genes are TRBV10-3 and TRBJ1-4, with a tentative D call TRBD1 (6 bases). CDR3 length: 14 amino acids. Germline CDR1 ENHRY, CDR2 SYGVKD. Trimming removed 10 bases from V and 4 bases from J, with 16 bases in between. As DNA, the CDR3 is TGTGCCACCGACACAGGGACGGGTAATGAAAAACTGTTTTTT. Translation: CATDTGTGNEKLFF.

V is TRBV11-3 and J is TRBJ2-2; 15 bases match TRBD2. With V trimmed by 5 bases and J by 0 bases, 7 bases remained unmatched. Germline CDR1 and CDR2: SGHNT and YENEEA. The CDR3 length is 19 residues. The CDR3 nucleotides read TGTGCCAGCAGCCCACCCTGGACTAGCGGGGGGGCGAACACCGGGGAGCTGTTTTTT. Residues: CASSPPWTSGGANTGELFF.

The chain carries TRBV7-9 and TRBJ2-2, with D possibly TRBD2 on 5 matching bases. The CDR3 consists of 13 residues. Trimming pared 1 base from V and 5 bases from J, leaving 5 bases between. Looked up from germline, CDR1 is SEHNR and CDR2 is FQNEAQ (reference sequence). The chain's CDR3 is CASSLGGTGELFF. The CDR3 coding sequence is TGTGCCAGCAGCTTAGGAGGGACCGGGGAGCTGTTTTTT.

The rearrangement uses TRBV5-1 and TRBJ2-6; maybe TRBD2 (5 bases). Per the germline V gene, CDR1 is SGHRS and CDR2 is YFSETQ. CDR3 size: 20 residues. Trimming cost V 4 bases and J 4 bases, with 27 bases left between them. CDR3 sequence: CASSSDWVSDPVSGANVLTF. CDR3 DNA: TGCGCCAGCAGCAGTGATTGGGTTAGCGACCCGGTTTCGGGGGCCAACGTCCTGACTTTC.

A single count supports this clone. The chain uses TRBV9 and TRBJ1-2, with 8 positions matching TRBD1. Germline lookup yields CDR1 SGDLS and CDR2 YYNGEE. CDR3 size: 14 residues. The V gene end was trimmed by 0 bases and the J gene end by 7 bases; junction bases not matched to a gene: 5. The CDR3 loop reads CASSVGAGGLGYTF. CDR3 coding DNA: TGTGCCAGCAGCGTAGGAGCAGGGGGCCTTGGCTACACCTTC.

The chain carries TRBV5-1 and TRBJ2-7; TRBD1 is a possible D gene (6 bases). CDR1 SGHRS and CDR2 YFSETQ come from the germline V gene. The CDR3 extends over 16 amino acids. Deletions cut 0 bases from V and 2 bases from J, with 15 bases between. Here the CDR3 reads CASSLVPPTGPYEQYF. The CDR3 DNA follows: TGCGCCAGCAGCTTGGTTCCCCCTACAGGGCCCTACGAGCAGTACTTC.

The CDR3 spells CAISDQGNTEAFF. In nucleotides, the CDR3 is TGTGCCATCAGTGACCAGGGGAACACTGAAGCTTTCTTT. This chain links TRBV10-3 with TRBJ1-1, with D maybe TRBD1 (5 bases). This CDR3 is 13 amino acids long. Germline V gene lookup returns CDR1 ENHRY and CDR2 SYGVKD. Trimming cost V 3 bases and J 1 base, with 6 bases left between them.

V usage is TRBV2 and J usage is TRBJ1-5; D ambiguous. Germline assignment: CDR1 SNHLY and CDR2 FYNNEI. The CDR3 sequence is 12 residues long. Deletions cut 7 bases from V and 4 bases from J, with 8 bases between. DNA of the CDR3: TGTGCCAGCACCCGGGGTAATCAGCCCCAGCATTTT. This codes for CASTRGNQPQHF.

The chain couples TRBV7-2 to TRBJ1-1; TRBD1 matches 8 bases. The CDR3 spans 13 residues. Per the germline V gene, CDR1 is SGHTA and CDR2 is FQGNSA. Trimming removed 5 bases from V and 10 bases from J; junction bases left unmatched: 9. Written as DNA, the CDR3 is TGTGCCAGCAGCCGAGGACAGGGCATTGGAGCTTTCTTT. Its protein product is CASSRGQGIGAFF.

The chain joins TRBV4-2 to TRBJ2-7, with 8 bases fitting TRBD1. CDR3 size: 16 residues. CDR1 is LGHNA and CDR2 is YNFKEQ in the germline V gene. V gave up 2 bases and J gave up 0 bases; unmatched junction bases: 6. The CDR3 DNA follows: TGTGCCAGCAGCCAATCTGGACAGGGCGCCTCCTACGAGCAGTACTTC. Translating it yields CASSQSGQGASYEQYF.

This clone was seen just once. The V and J genes are TRBV7-8 and TRBJ1-5, with TRBD1 matching over 7 bases. The germline V gene encodes CDR1 SGHVS and CDR2 FQNEAQ. Germline trimming cut 1 base from V and 6 bases from J; bases unmatched to any gene: 6. The CDR3 covers 15 residues. CDR3 amino acids: CASSLGDSPRQPQHF. The CDR3 nucleotides read TGTGCCAGCAGCTTAGGGGACAGTCCCCGTCAGCCCCAGCATTTT.